This T cell receptor (beta chain) was sequenced for a study of Ad26.COV2.S vaccination and SARS-CoV-2 variants. General study findings and limits: Vaccine and placebo recipients had comparable breadth of non-spike TCRs.

Germline V CDR1 and CDR2: MDHEN, SYDVKM. The CDR3 spans 13 residues. V was trimmed by 6 bases and J by 5 bases, leaving 11 bases between them. This clone appeared a single time. What it binds is not known. TCRdb's table, derived via immunoSEQ multiplex PCR, lists solely in-frame clones and lacks some. The sample lists a few hundred thousand clones; roughly 90% were seen once. Documented treatment: around 19 received Ad26.COV2.S at low or high dose, single or two shots; 5 received placebo; per-sample allocation not given. Samples came from day 63 after the first vaccine or placebo injection. The chain couples TRBV28 to TRBJ2-1, with D possibly being TRBD1 or TRBD2 (5 bases each). Sequenced material: peripheral blood, taken in a trial of Ad26.COV2.S vaccine versus placebo. The clonotype originates from a person aged 18-65 years who received the Ad26.COV2.S COVID-19 vaccine or a placebo. As DNA, the CDR3 is TGTGCCAGCAGCCTTCAGGGAGACAATGAGCAGTTCTTC. As protein: CASSLQGDNEQFF.